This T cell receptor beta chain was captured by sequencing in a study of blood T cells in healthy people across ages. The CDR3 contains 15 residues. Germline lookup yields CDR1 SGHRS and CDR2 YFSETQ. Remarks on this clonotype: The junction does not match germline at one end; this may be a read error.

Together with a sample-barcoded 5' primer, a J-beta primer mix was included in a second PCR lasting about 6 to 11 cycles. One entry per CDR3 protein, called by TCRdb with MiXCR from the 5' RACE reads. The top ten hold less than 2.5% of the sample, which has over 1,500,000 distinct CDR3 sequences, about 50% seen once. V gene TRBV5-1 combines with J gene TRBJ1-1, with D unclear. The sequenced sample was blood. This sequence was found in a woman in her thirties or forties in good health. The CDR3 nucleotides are TGCGCCAGCAGCTTGGCGAACCTTTTGAACACTGTAGCTTTCTTT. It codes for CASSLANLLNTVAFF.